This TCR beta chain was documented in a study of blood T cell repertoires in COVID-19. Study-level background: From the United States, Italy and Spain came samples of acute and convalescent COVID-19. PBMCs, B-cell-depleted T cells, or T cells were the source of the cDNA or gDNA that made up the material.

Under the authors' procedure: Estimation of nucleated cell counts was performed using reference gene primer amplification. Produced via immunoSEQ multiplex PCR; TCRdb's table is partial and in-frame only. V, J and clone size derive from that table, while D and trimming were established from the DNA sequence. In the table there are over 110,000 clones, 88% of which are singletons. The clonotype was recovered from a human donor in a cohort sampled during active COVID-19. Sequenced sample: peripheral blood.

DNA of the CDR3: TGTGCCAGCAGCCAATCGACAGGGCCCGGGGAGCTGTTTTTT. Its protein product is CASSQSTGPGELFF. The chain joins TRBV7-9 to TRBJ2-2; 7 bases are a match to TRBD1. The CDR3 spans 14 residues. In germline, CDR1 is SEHNR, CDR2 FQNEAQ (reference sequence). Germline trimming cut 5 bases from V and 6 bases from J; bases unmatched to any gene: 6.